Each of the 23 T cell receptor beta chains below was sequenced from the same sample in a study of T cell repertoires in cytomegalovirus infection. These receptors are not linked to any known antigen. TCRdb processed the reads anew with MiXCR; each CDR3 protein has one entry. The sample holds 680,000 or so distinct CDR3 sequences, around 32% seen once. The sample was cultured PBMCs, taken from culture after CMV antigen stimulation. The origin of the receptors is a human donor in good health (CMV status not recorded). Some clones in this sample may be carry-over from other donors' samples.

A few counts support this clonotype. CDR3 region: CASSQDWGPNQPQHF. The CDR3 DNA reads TGCGCCAGCAGCCAAGATTGGGGGCCCAATCAGCCCCAGCATTTT. V and J are TRBV4-1 and TRBJ1-5; the D gene is possibly TRBD1 (6 bases). Germline CDR1 is MGHRA and CDR2 is YSYEKL. The CDR3 is 15 amino acids. Trimming removed 0 bases at V and 3 bases at J, with 9 bases between.

This clonotype was found a few times. The chain joins TRBV7-6 to TRBJ1-1; 7 nucleotides match TRBD1. The trim removed 4 bases at V and 1 base at J, leaving 3 bases unmatched. The CDR3 contains 14 residues. Germline CDR1 reads SGHVS; CDR2 reads FNYEAQ. In DNA, the CDR3 is TGTGCCAGCAGCTGGGACAGACCGAACACTGAAGCTTTCTTT. It codes for CASSWDRPNTEAFF.

The chain joins TRBV2 to TRBJ2-2; 7 nucleotides match TRBD1. The V gene's germline CDR1 is SNHLY and CDR2 FYNNEI. The CDR3 runs 16 residues. The V and J ends lost 6 bases and 4 bases, in that order; junction bases with no gene match: 11. The CDR3: CASREPPGQPTGELFF. CDR3 nucleotide sequence: TGTGCCAGCAGGGAACCTCCGGGACAGCCCACCGGGGAGCTGTTTTTT.

The rearrangement uses TRBV19 and TRBJ1-2, with a weak D call TRBD1 (5 bases). Germline V gene sequence: CDR1 LNHDA, CDR2 SQIVND (reference sequence). Trimming removed 5 bases from V and 2 bases from J, with 12 bases in between. The CDR3 contains 14 residues. CDR3 DNA sequence: TGTGCCAGTAGTTCCACAGGAGACAACTATGGCTACACCTTC. Encoded protein: CASSSTGDNYGYTF.

This clonotype has at least ten counts. The rearrangement joins TRBV7-3 to TRBJ2-1; D is possibly TRBD1 or TRBD2 (7 bases each). Trimming left V 5 bases short and J 4 bases short, with 15 bases between. CDR3 size: 15 residues. The germline gives CDR1 SGHTA, CDR2 FQGTGA. DNA for the CDR3: TGTGCCAGCAGCCAGCGGGACAGCTCATACAATGAGCAGTTCTTC. This gives the protein CASSQRDSSYNEQFF.

This clonotype was seen more than once but under ten times. The chain has TRBV12-3 or TRBV12-4 and TRBJ2-7; D possibly corresponds to TRBD1 (6 bases). V was trimmed by 4 bases and J by 3 bases, leaving 13 bases between them. The CDR3 runs to 14 residues. The CDR3 coding sequence is TGTGCCAGCAGTTCCCCGACAGGACACTACGAGCAGTACTTC. This gives the protein CASSSPTGHYEQYF.

This clonotype was counted only a few times. V gene TRBV20-1 combines with J gene TRBJ2-1; D gene unclear. Germline CDR1 reads DFQATT; CDR2 reads SNEGSKA (reference sequence). The CDR3 contains 16 residues. Trimming shortened V by 1 base and J by 0 bases, and 13 bases separated the two germline ends. CDR3 nucleotide sequence: TGCAGTGCTAGAGTGGAAGCGAAAAGCTCCTACAATGAGCAGTTCTTC. Amino acid sequence: CSARVEAKSSYNEQFF.

Only a few counts were recorded for this clonotype. The V call is TRBV10-2, the J call TRBJ2-7; maybe TRBD1 (5 bases). CDR1 WSHSY and CDR2 SAAADI come from the germline V gene. Trimming shortened V by 2 bases and J by 4 bases, and 15 bases separated the two germline ends. The CDR3 totals 15 residues. CDR3 region: CASSEGRKGPYEQYF. CDR3 bases: TGCGCCAGCAGTGAGGGTAGAAAGGGGCCGTACGAGCAGTACTTC.

The V gene is TRBV4-2, the J gene TRBJ2-4; TRBD2 might be the D (7 bases). The V end was cut by 4 bases, the J end by 10 bases, with 20 bases between. In germline, CDR1 is LGHNA, CDR2 YNFKEQ. This CDR3 is built from 15 residues. This CDR3 reads CASSREGGTLKIQYF. CDR3 nucleotides: TGTGCCAGCAGCCGGGAGGGGGGGACTCTAAAAATTCAGTACTTC.

This clonotype was counted between two and nine times. In nucleotides, the CDR3 is TGTGCCAGCAGCTTGGCGGTGACTAGCGGGGGGAAGTTCTTC. Its translation: CASSLAVTSGGKFF. The V call is TRBV5-4, the J call TRBJ2-1; TRBD2 matches 13 bases. V shed 0 bases and J 14 bases; nucleotides not matched to a gene: 5. This CDR3 has 14 amino acids. Germline V gene lookup returns CDR1 SGHNT and CDR2 YYREEE (reference sequence). The whole variable domain, filled in from reference TRBV5-4 and TRBJ2-1, reads ETGVTQSPTHLIKTRGQQVTLRCSSQSGHNTVSWYQQALGQGPQFIFQYYREEENGRGNFPPRFSGLQFPNYSSELNVNALELDDSALYLCASSLAVTSGGKFFGPGTRLTVL.

This clonotype was observed a few times. The CDR3: CASSIDRGLRNEQFF. The CDR3 DNA sequence: TGTGCCAGTAGTATAGACAGGGGGCTTCGGAATGAGCAGTTCTTC. This chain joins TRBV19 and TRBJ2-1; TRBD1 agrees at 8 bases. Looked up from germline, CDR1 is LNHDA and CDR2 is SQIVND (reference sequence). The CDR3 totals 15 residues. V gave up 0 bases and J gave up 7 bases; unmatched junction bases: 5.

Worth noting for this clonotype: A read error may be the cause here, since a much bigger clone is one base away. This rearrangement joins TRBV7-8 to TRBJ2-1, with D unresolved. Per the germline V gene, CDR1 is SGHVS and CDR2 is FQNEAQ. The CDR3 spans 15 residues. The chain's CDR3 is CASSWGRPGYDEQLF. CDR3 sequence (DNA): TGTGCCAGCAGCTGGGGTCGACCCGGGTACGATGAGCAGCTCTTC. The whole variable domain, remainder taken from reference TRBV7-8 and TRBJ2-1, is GAGVSQSPRYKVAKRGQDVALRCDPISGHVSLFWYQQALGQGPEFLTYFQNEAQLDKSGLPSDRFFAERPEGSVSTLKIQRTQQEDSAVYLCASSWGRPGYDEQLFGPGTRLTVL.

This clonotype appeared a few times. CDR3 DNA sequence: TGCAGTGGAACGACTAGCGGGATAGATACGCAGTATTTT. Its protein is CSGTTSGIDTQYF. The rearrangement uses TRBV20-1 and TRBJ2-3; TRBD2 matches at 11 bases. The germline CDR1 and CDR2 sequences are DFQATT and SNEGSKA (reference sequence). Trimming at V came to 7 bases and at J to 5 bases, leaving 5 bases not matched to a gene. This CDR3 is 13 amino acids long.

This clonotype was seen only a few times. The V gene is TRBV19, the J gene TRBJ2-1; D gene uncertain. From germline, CDR1 is LNHDA and CDR2 SQIVND (reference sequence). The V end was cut by 3 bases, the J end by 0 bases, with 6 bases between. The CDR3 totals 14 residues. The CDR3 DNA sequence: TGTGCCAGTAGTATGCTGAACTCCTACAATGAGCAGTTCTTC. Amino acid sequence: CASSMLNSYNEQFF.

This clonotype turned up a few times. V gene TRBV7-2 combines with J gene TRBJ1-3; TRBD1 aligns across 11 bases. Germline lookup yields CDR1 SGHTA and CDR2 FQGNSA. Trimming took 3 bases from V and 4 from J; bases not matched to a gene: 5. The CDR3 totals 16 residues. The CDR3 spells CASSFGTGGIGNTIYF. In nucleotides, the CDR3 is TGTGCCAGCAGCTTCGGGACAGGGGGTATAGGAAACACCATATATTTT. Drawing the rest from reference TRBV7-2 and TRBJ1-3, the complete variable domain is GAGVSQSPSNKVTEKGKDVELRCDPISGHTALYWYRQSLGQGLEFLIYFQGNSAPDKSGLPSDRFSAERTGGSVSTLTIQRTQQEDSAVYLCASSFGTGGIGNTIYFGEGSWLTVV.

The chain uses TRBV7-9 and TRBJ1-6, with a tentative D call TRBD1 (5 bases). Trimming shortened V by 1 base and J by 10 bases, and 17 bases separated the two germline ends. Germline loops: CDR1 SEHNR, CDR2 FQNEAQ (reference sequence). The CDR3 runs 16 residues. The CDR3 sequence is CASSLVGGPEDSPLHF. The CDR3 bases are TGTGCCAGCAGCTTAGTGGGGGGACCTGAAGACTCACCCCTCCACTTT.

This clonotype was recorded a few times. The rearrangement uses TRBV7-8 and TRBJ1-3; D not resolved. Per germline, CDR1 SGHVS and CDR2 FQNEAQ. V was cut by 0 bases and J by 2 bases, with 11 bases left in between. This CDR3 is built from 16 residues. CDR3 DNA sequence: TGTGCCAGCAGCTTAGCTGGGTCGAGGGCTGGAAACACCATATATTTT. This translates into CASSLAGSRAGNTIYF.

Comments on this clonotype: One end of the junction fails to match germline, which may point to a read error. The gene calls are TRBV7-6 and TRBJ1-1; a weak D match, TRBD1 (5 bases). The CDR3 is 14 amino acids. The germline CDR1 and CDR2 sequences are SGHVS and FNYEAQ. The CDR3 reads CAGSLVTGNTEAFF. The CDR3 bases are TGTGCCGGCAGCTTAGTCACAGGGAACACTGAAGCTTTCTTT.

V and J are TRBV29-1 and TRBJ1-2; maybe TRBD1 (6 bases). The CDR3 totals 15 residues. V lost 4 bases to trimming and J lost 10 bases, with 25 bases between them. CDR1 SQVTM and CDR2 ANQGSEA come from the germline V gene. The CDR3 sequence is CSVVLSVGAMEDYTF. DNA of the CDR3: TGCAGCGTTGTACTGTCAGTGGGGGCTATGGAGGACTACACCTTC.

V and J are TRBV15 and TRBJ2-3; D not certain. Trimming cost V 1 base and J 0 bases, with 8 bases left between them. Germline V gene sequence: CDR1 LNHNV, CDR2 YYDKDF (reference sequence). The CDR3 loop spans 15 amino acids. This chain's CDR3 is CATSRAGGSTDTQYF. In DNA form, the CDR3 reads TGTGCCACCAGCAGAGCCGGCGGTAGCACAGATACGCAGTATTTT.

This clonotype occurred once. V is TRBV12-3 or TRBV12-4 and J is TRBJ1-5; D ambiguous. V dropped 3 bases and J dropped 4 bases, with 13 bases sitting between them. CDR3 length: 15 amino acids. CDR3: CASSLGGQNNQPQHF. The CDR3 DNA reads TGTGCCAGCAGTTTGGGTGGGCAGAATAATCAGCCCCAGCATTTT.

The chain is built from TRBV6-5 and TRBJ2-7; 10 nucleotides line up with TRBD1. Germline CDR1 reads MNHEY; CDR2 reads SVGAGI. With V trimmed by 5 bases and J by 7 bases, 8 bases remained unmatched. The CDR3 is 14 amino acids. DNA of the CDR3: TGTGCCAGCAGTCGGGACAGGGGCACTCGGGAGCAGTACTTC. As protein: CASSRDRGTREQYF.

This clonotype was counted ten times or more. V usage is TRBV7-2 and J usage is TRBJ2-1, with D possibly TRBD2 on 6 matching bases. The germline CDR1 and CDR2 sequences are SGHTA and FQGNSA. The CDR3 consists of 15 residues. Trimming took 4 bases from V and 8 from J, leaving 18 bases between them. The DNA of the CDR3 is TGTGCCAGCAGCTCGCAAGCGGGTATGGCTTATGAGCAGTTCTTC. Translation gives CASSSQAGMAYEQFF.